This T cell receptor (beta chain) is from a study of cytomegalovirus exposure and HLA in healthy donors. The method was immunoSEQ multiplex PCR; TCRdb's version includes in-frame clones alone and lacks a portion of them. The sample records more than 110,000 clones, roughly 90% being singletons. The CDR3 loop spans 14 amino acids. Germline CDR1 and CDR2: ENHRY and SYGVKD. V gave up 8 bases and J gave up 0 bases, with 11 bases separating them. The rearrangement joins TRBV10-3 to TRBJ2-1; D gene uncertain. The clonotype originates from a young man in good health and CMV-seronegative. The sample comprised PBMCs. The CDR3 loop is CAISAGTSYNEQFF. In DNA form, the CDR3 reads TGTGCCATCTCGGCAGGCACCTCCTACAATGAGCAGTTCTTC.